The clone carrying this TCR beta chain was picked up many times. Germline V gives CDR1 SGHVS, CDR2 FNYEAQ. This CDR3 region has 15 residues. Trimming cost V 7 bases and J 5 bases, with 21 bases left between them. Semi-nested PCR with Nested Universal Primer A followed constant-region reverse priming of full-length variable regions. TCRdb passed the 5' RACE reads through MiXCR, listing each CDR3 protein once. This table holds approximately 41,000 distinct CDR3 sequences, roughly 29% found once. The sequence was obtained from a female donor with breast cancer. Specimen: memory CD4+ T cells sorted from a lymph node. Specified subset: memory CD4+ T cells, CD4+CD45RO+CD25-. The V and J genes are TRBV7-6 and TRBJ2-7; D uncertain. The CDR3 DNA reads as TGTGCCAGCACCCCGGAGATTACCGCAGGCGACGAGCAGTACTTC. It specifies CASTPEITAGDEQYF.